Listed here is a single TCR beta chain. Its target is not known. This specimen belongs to a study of blood T cells in healthy people across ages. Study context: Template switching recovered approximately one barcoded beta molecule for every two T cells.

Study-wide results and limits: TCR beta diversity correlated strongly with naive T cell percentage. Both naive CD4+ cell counts and diversity were greater in long-lived donors than in aged donors.

Primed by a sample-barcoded 5' primer and a J-beta primer mix, a second PCR proceeded for 7 to 11 cycles. Samples each returned at least 3 million CDR3-containing paired-end reads. TCRdb independently ran MiXCR on the 5' RACE reads; one entry per CDR3 protein. The sample contains about a million distinct CDR3 sequences, just over 50% of which appear only once. This CDR3 is built from 16 residues. The germline gives CDR1 DFQATT, CDR2 SNEGSKA (reference sequence). Trimming removed 6 bases from V and 4 bases from J; junction bases left unmatched: 11. The rearrangement links TRBV20-1 to TRBJ2-1, with 11 bases that match TRBD2. The sample comprised blood. This TCR was sampled from a woman aged 60-75 years in good health. Written as DNA, the CDR3 is TGCAGTGCCCCTCCCCTATTAGCGGGGGGGTACAATGAGCAGTTCTTC. This codes for CSAPPLLAGGYNEQFF.